This passage covers 28 T cell receptor beta chains from one sample sequenced in a study of blood T cell repertoires in COVID-19 (dated by TCRdb to about 2020). Libraries were made using the immunoSEQ multiplex PCR assay. TCRdb holds this immuneACCESS table with in-frame rearrangements only. Some clones are missing; in checked studies, unresolved V genes explain under half, and the rest has no known cause. This sample gives 60,000 to 85,000 clones in total; more than 75% of them show up just once. The ten largest clones represent about 6% of the sample. Sequenced material: peripheral blood. The receptors originated from a woman in her sixties or seventies with acute or convalescent COVID-19.

The chain carries TRBV19 and TRBJ1-1; 8 positions match TRBD1. The CDR3 is made up of 14 amino acids. Trimming removed 5 bases from V and 4 bases from J; junction bases left unmatched: 6. The V gene's germline CDR1 is LNHDA and CDR2 SQIVND (reference sequence). Written as DNA, the CDR3 is TGTGCCAGTAGTCCAGGGGGCGCAGGCACTGAAGCTTTCTTT. This encodes CASSPGGAGTEAFF.

The rearrangement uses TRBV4-2 and TRBJ2-2; perhaps TRBD2 as D (6 bases). V was pared by 4 bases and J by 2 bases, with 14 bases between. Germline V gene lookup returns CDR1 LGHNA and CDR2 YNFKEQ. The CDR3 length is 16 residues. CDR3 in amino acids: CASSRRWGTNTGELFF. The CDR3 DNA is TGTGCCAGCAGCCGTCGGTGGGGGACTAACACCGGGGAGCTGTTTTTT.

The chain is built from TRBV29-1 and TRBJ1-2; D is unclear. The germline V gene encodes CDR1 SQVTM and CDR2 ANQGSEA. Trimming took off 1 base at V and 0 bases at J, with 15 bases between the two ends. The CDR3 runs 16 residues. The CDR3 coding sequence is TGCAGCGTTGAAGGGGGTCGCCTAGCCACTAACTATGGCTACACCTTC. Its translation is CSVEGGRLATNYGYTF.

The chain employs TRBV20-1 and TRBJ1-4; tentatively, D is TRBD1 (5 bases). V lost 3 bases to trimming and J lost 4 bases, with 18 bases between them. Germline V gene data show CDR1 as DFQATT and CDR2 as SNEGSKA (reference sequence). This CDR3 has 16 amino acids. CDR3 sequence reads: CSASLSQEFVNEKLFF. CDR3 nucleotide sequence: TGCAGTGCTAGTTTATCACAGGAGTTCGTTAATGAAAAACTGTTTTTT.

This clone has only one observation. This chain links TRBV6-2 or TRBV6-3 with TRBJ2-1; 9 bases line up with TRBD2. CDR3 length equals 15 residues. V trimming: 6 bases; J trimming: 2 bases; junction bases outside the gene matches: 5. Per germline, CDR1 MNHEY and CDR2 SVGEGT. CDR3 in amino acids: CASSDLAGTYNEQFF. DNA for the CDR3: TGTGCCAGCAGCGATCTAGCGGGAACCTACAATGAGCAGTTCTTC.

The chain links TRBV12-5 to TRBJ1-6; 7 bases align to TRBD1. CDR1 is LGHNT, CDR2 FRNRAP, per germline. Trimming cost V 1 base and J 9 bases; bases outside gene matches: 3. This CDR3 has 14 amino acids. CDR3 coding DNA: TGTGCTAGTGGTTTGGCTAACAGGGGTTCACCCCTCCACTTT. It encodes CASGLANRGSPLHF.

This sequence joins TRBV7-3 and TRBJ1-6; 8 bases fit TRBD1. V shed 5 bases and J 6 bases; nucleotides not matched to a gene: 3. CDR3 length equals 14 residues. Per germline, CDR1 SGHTA and CDR2 FQGTGA. The CDR3 protein is CASSLTGVNSPLHF. The CDR3 DNA sequence: TGTGCCAGCAGCCTGACAGGGGTTAATTCACCCCTCCACTTT.

J is TRBJ1-1 and V is TRBV18; tentative D call: TRBD1 (5 bases). V lost 4 bases, J lost 0 bases, and 12 bases lay in between. Germline-derived CDR1 and CDR2 are KGHSH and LQKENI. This CDR3 is built from 15 residues. CDR3 nucleotide sequence: TGTGCCAGCTCACTCGGGGGAGCCTTGAACACTGAAGCTTTCTTT. It translates to CASSLGGALNTEAFF.

The chain is built from TRBV11-2 and TRBJ1-1, with no clear D. Per germline, CDR1 SGHAT and CDR2 FQNNGV. This CDR3 contains 12 residues. Trimming removed 7 bases from V and 6 bases from J, with 12 bases in between. CDR3 sequence: CASTRAGAEAFF. CDR3 in DNA: TGTGCCAGCACAAGGGCCGGGGCTGAAGCTTTCTTT.

This sequence joins TRBV5-8 and TRBJ1-5; D may be TRBD1 (5 bases). Per germline, CDR1 SGHTS and CDR2 YDEGEE. V lost 4 bases and J lost 0, with 14 bases in between. The CDR3 is made up of 16 amino acids. The DNA for the CDR3 is TGTGCCAGCAGCAGGGGCCTTCCCTATAGCAATCAGCCCCAGCATTTT. Protein sequence: CASSRGLPYSNQPQHF.

The rearrangement uses TRBV9 and TRBJ2-4; D possibly corresponds to TRBD2 (5 bases). Looked up from germline, CDR1 is SGDLS and CDR2 is YYNGEE. This CDR3 has 13 residues. Trimming shortened V by 6 bases and J by 8 bases, and 15 bases separated the two germline ends. CDR3 protein: CASTREHHDIQYF. The CDR3 DNA is TGTGCCAGCACACGGGAACATCACGACATTCAGTACTTC. The variable domain in full, completed from reference TRBV9 and TRBJ2-4, reads DSGVTQTPKHLITATGQRVTLRCSPRSGDLSVYWYQQSLDQGLQFLIQYYNGEERAKGNILERFSAQQFPDLHSELNLSSLELGDSALYFCASTREHHDIQYFGAGTRLSVL.

As for this clone: This CDR3 is also generated by other DNA sequences in the sample. The chain employs TRBV5-1 and TRBJ2-5; D is uncertain. V lost 4 bases and J 1 base, leaving 2 bases between the germline ends. This CDR3 has 11 residues. The germline CDR1 and CDR2 sequences are SGHRS and YFSETQ. The CDR3 DNA sequence: TGCGCCAGCAGCCTCCAAGAGACCCAGTACTTC. Translated: CASSLQETQYF.

The chain recombines TRBV10-1 with TRBJ2-7; possible D gene TRBD2, 6 bases. V shed 1 base and J shed 0 bases, with 13 bases lying between them. In germline, CDR1 is WNHNN, CDR2 SYGVQD (reference sequence). The CDR3 has 16 amino acids. The CDR3 loop reads CASSEWGTDHSYEQYF. As DNA, the CDR3 is TGCGCCAGCAGTGAGTGGGGGACTGATCACTCCTACGAGCAGTACTTC.

The chain recombines TRBV6-2 or TRBV6-3 with TRBJ1-6; D uncertain. The ends were cut back, 2 bases at V and 10 bases at J, with 18 bases in the middle. The CDR3 has 16 residues. Germline lookup yields CDR1 MNHEY and CDR2 SVGEGT. Written as DNA, the CDR3 is TGTGCCAGCAGTTACGAGAGGAGCAGAATCCCCTCACCCCTCCACTTT. It specifies CASSYERSRIPSPLHF.

Note on this clone: One end of the junction varies from germline; a read error may be responsible. The V gene is TRBV2, the J gene TRBJ1-4; D remains ambiguous. Germline loops: CDR1 SNHLY, CDR2 FYNNEI. The CDR3 has 15 amino acids. CDR3 sequence: CTSLTRGPPDEKLFF. CDR3 coding DNA: TGTACCAGCTTAACCCGAGGGCCACCGGATGAAAAACTGTTTTTT.

V is TRBV7-9 and J is TRBJ2-1; no clear D. Germline lookup yields CDR1 SEHNR and CDR2 FQNEAQ (reference sequence). The V gene lost 3 bases and the J gene lost 3 bases, with 3 bases spanning the gap. This CDR3 has 12 amino acids. The CDR3 sequence: CASSFLYNEQFF. CDR3 bases: TGTGCCAGCAGCTTCCTCTACAATGAGCAGTTCTTC.

The chain uses TRBV6-5 and TRBJ2-5; 11 bases align to TRBD2. Germline-derived CDR1 and CDR2 are MNHEY and SVGAGI. V was clipped by 7 bases and J by 5 bases; unmatched bases: 6. This CDR3 has 14 amino acids. CDR3 region: CASNPSGGSETQYF. The CDR3 DNA sequence: TGTGCCAGCAACCCTAGCGGGGGGTCGGAGACCCAGTACTTC.

This chain joins TRBV11-3 and TRBJ2-2, with 9 bases fitting TRBD2. The CDR3 length is 16 residues. CDR1 and CDR2 (germline): SGHNT, YENEEA. Germline trimming cut 3 bases from V and 3 bases from J; bases unmatched to any gene: 5. In nucleotides, the CDR3 is TGTGCCAGCAGCTTGGAGCGGGGGGAAGACACCGGGGAGCTGTTTTTT. Its protein is CASSLERGEDTGELFF.

CDR3 in amino acids: CASRREETGGFNEKLFF. The CDR3 DNA follows: TGTGCCAGCAGGAGAGAGGAGACAGGGGGTTTCAATGAAAAACTGTTTTTT. The rearrangement joins TRBV6-4 to TRBJ1-4; 9 bases fit TRBD1. V shed 6 bases, J shed 5 bases, and the junction held 13 bases outside the gene matches. The germline V gene encodes CDR1 MRHNA and CDR2 SNTAGT. The CDR3 sequence is 17 residues long.

This clone was counted between two and nine times. This chain joins TRBV19 and TRBJ1-5, with D possibly TRBD1 on 5 matching bases. Germline lookup yields CDR1 LNHDA and CDR2 SQIVND (reference sequence). There are 16 residues in the CDR3. The ends were cut back, 7 bases at V and 6 bases at J, with 22 bases in the middle. In nucleotides, the CDR3 is TGTGCCAGTACCCCACGGGGGGTCGGGAGTAGTCAGCCCCAGCATTTT. Translation: CASTPRGVGSSQPQHF.

The chain is built from TRBV27 and TRBJ2-7; weak D call: TRBD1 (5 bases). The CDR3 runs 13 residues. CDR1 MNHEY and CDR2 SMNVEV come from the germline V gene (reference sequence). The germline V and J ends were trimmed by 5 bases and 2 bases, with 10 bases remaining between them. CDR3 sequence (DNA): TGTGCCAGCAGTAACGGACAACCCTACGAGCAGTACTTC. Its protein is CASSNGQPYEQYF.

J is TRBJ2-5 and V is TRBV3-1 (or the pseudogene TRBV3-2); no reliable D call. The CDR3 is 12 residues long. Germline loops: CDR1 LGHDT, CDR2 YNNKEL (reference sequence). Trimming cost V 3 bases and J 7 bases, with 9 bases left between them. The CDR3 sequence is CASSHSTGTQYF. The CDR3 DNA is TGTGCCAGCAGCCACTCTACGGGGACCCAGTACTTC.

The genes are TRBV28 and TRBJ1-1; TRBD1 is a possible D gene (5 bases). V was trimmed by 6 bases and J by 7 bases, leaving 9 bases between them. The CDR3 spans 11 residues. Germline V lookup: CDR1 MDHEN, CDR2 SYDVKM. The CDR3 DNA is TGTGCCAGCAGCACAGGATTTGAAGCTTTCTTT. Its translation: CASSTGFEAFF. Filled out from reference TRBV28 and TRBJ1-1, the complete variable domain reads DVKVTQSSRYLVKRTGEKVFLECVQDMDHENMFWYRQDPGLGLRLIYFSYDVKMKEKGDIPEGYSVSREKKERFSLILESASTNQTSMYLCASSTGFEAFFGQGTRLTVV.

This clone appeared a single time. CDR3 residues: CSAPGLGQWGTGELFF. The DNA of the CDR3 is TGCAGCGCCCCAGGGCTCGGGCAATGGGGCACCGGGGAGCTGTTTTTT. This chain links TRBV29-1 with TRBJ2-2; D perhaps matches TRBD1 (5 bases). Germline CDR1 reads SQVTM; CDR2 reads ANQGSEA. The CDR3 runs 16 residues. With 7 bases removed from V and 4 bases from J, the gap between germline ends came to 22 bases.

The chain links TRBV11-2 to TRBJ2-7; 7 bases fit TRBD1. CDR1 and CDR2 from the germline V gene are SGHAT and FQNNGV. There are 14 residues in the CDR3. V lost 3 bases and J lost 4; bases outside the gene matches: 6. The CDR3 is CASSLDRNEYEQYF. CDR3 DNA: TGTGCCAGCAGCTTGGACAGGAACGAATACGAGCAGTACTTC.

This chain links TRBV9 with TRBJ2-7; the D is unclear. The CDR3 extends over 13 amino acids. V was clipped by 4 bases and J by 7 bases, with 15 bases between them. Per the germline V gene, CDR1 is SGDLS and CDR2 is YYNGEE. In nucleotides, the CDR3 is TGTGCCAGCAGCCGCCCCGAGACGAGGGAGCAGTACTTC. As protein: CASSRPETREQYF.

The chain employs TRBV9 and TRBJ1-6, with D uncertain. Germline assignment: CDR1 SGDLS and CDR2 YYNGEE. The CDR3 loop spans 15 amino acids. Trimming pared 1 base from V and 7 bases from J, leaving 12 bases between. This chain's CDR3 is CASSVSPTENSPLHF. CDR3 nucleotides: TGTGCCAGCAGCGTATCCCCCACAGAGAATTCACCCCTCCACTTT.

The table lists this clone with a few counts. V gene TRBV7-9 combines with J gene TRBJ2-3, with 11 bases fitting TRBD2. Germline V gene lookup returns CDR1 SEHNR and CDR2 FQNEAQ (reference sequence). V lost 2 bases and J lost 1; bases outside the gene matches: 8. There are 18 residues in the CDR3. The DNA for the CDR3 is TGTGCCAGCAGCTTACCGTTCAGACTAGCGGGGCGCACAGATACGCAGTATTTT. This encodes CASSLPFRLAGRTDTQYF.